One and the same sample provided the 29 T cell receptor beta chains below, sequenced in a study of T-cell memory formation after mild COVID-19. Each CDR3 protein gets one entry after TCRdb re-called the 5' RACE reads with MiXCR. The sample has about 180,000 distinct CDR3 sequences; around 16% are singletons. Sequenced material: PBMCs or a T cell subset sorted from them (not recorded which). All receptors derive from an adult woman who had mild COVID-19 (a few samples of this study predate the infection). Cell type and time point are not known.

The V call is TRBV20-1, the J call TRBJ2-2; 7 positions match TRBD2. This CDR3 comprises 15 residues. The trim removed 1 base at V and 3 bases at J, leaving 5 bases unmatched. Germline loops: CDR1 DFQATT, CDR2 SNEGSKA (reference sequence). CDR3 amino acids: CSARATGGHTGELFF. CDR3 bases: TGCAGTGCTAGAGCTACGGGAGGCCACACCGGGGAGCTGTTTTTT.

This clonotype has a handful of counts. V usage is TRBV20-1 and J usage is TRBJ1-1; 7 nucleotides match TRBD1. With 6 bases clipped from V and 0 bases from J, the junction kept 4 bases outside the gene matches. Germline V gene sequence: CDR1 DFQATT, CDR2 SNEGSKA (reference sequence). The CDR3 length is 13 residues. In DNA form, the CDR3 reads TGCAGTGCCAGACAGGGCTTGAACACTGAAGCTTTCTTT. Amino acid sequence: CSARQGLNTEAFF.

This clonotype was detected ten times or more. The V gene is TRBV7-2, the J gene TRBJ2-1; unclear D gene. The ends were cut back, 5 bases at V and 7 bases at J, with 9 bases in the middle. Germline lookup yields CDR1 SGHTA and CDR2 FQGNSA. The CDR3 runs to 12 residues. CDR3 loop: CASSPPRNEQFF. As DNA, the CDR3 is TGTGCCAGCAGCCCGCCCCGTAATGAGCAGTTCTTC.

In its sample, this clonotype was seen a few times. The rearrangement links TRBV30 to TRBJ2-5; 10 nucleotides match TRBD2. Losses at the gene ends were 6 bases for V and 2 bases for J; bases not matched to a gene: 15. This CDR3 comprises 17 residues. CDR1 is GTSNPN, CDR2 SVGIG, per germline (reference sequence). CDR3 amino acids: CACGTATKLAGQETQYF. CDR3 bases: TGTGCCTGCGGAACGGCCACAAAACTAGCGGGGCAAGAGACCCAGTACTTC.

The gene calls are TRBV12-3 or TRBV12-4 and TRBJ1-1; D call uncertain. V was cut by 6 bases and J by 0 bases, with 11 bases left in between. CDR3 length: 14 residues. CDR3 sequence: CASRYQSMNTEAFF. The CDR3 DNA follows: TGTGCCAGCAGGTATCAGTCGATGAACACTGAAGCTTTCTTT.

This clonotype was seen at least ten times. The chain carries TRBV29-1 and TRBJ2-1; 10 nucleotides line up with TRBD2. CDR1 is SQVTM, CDR2 ANQGSEA, per germline. Trimming took 4 bases from V and 12 from J; bases not matched to a gene: 9. The CDR3 is 13 amino acids. CDR3 DNA sequence: TGCAGCGTTGTCCCTAGCGGGAGAGGAGGGCAGTTCTTC. It encodes CSVVPSGRGGQFF.

The chain recombines TRBV5-8 with TRBJ2-3; the match to TRBD2 covers 9 bases. Germline V gene data show CDR1 as SGHTS and CDR2 as YDEGEE. The CDR3 runs 18 residues. Trimming took 4 bases from V and 3 from J; bases not matched to a gene: 15. CDR3 DNA: TGTGCCAGCAGCCGAACTACTTTAAGCGGGGGGCTTACAGATACGCAGTATTTT. Protein sequence: CASSRTTLSGGLTDTQYF.

The J gene is TRBJ1-3, the V gene TRBV28; 12 nucleotides align to TRBD1. The CDR3 loop spans 17 amino acids. Germline-derived CDR1 and CDR2 are MDHEN and SYDVKM. The V and J ends lost 6 bases and 1 base, in that order; junction bases with no gene match: 7. In DNA, the CDR3 is TGTGCCAGCAGCCCCGGGACAGGGGGCTGGTCTGGAAACACCATATATTTT. Its translation is CASSPGTGGWSGNTIYF. The full variable domain, its missing parts supplied by reference TRBV28 and TRBJ1-3, is DVKVTQSSRYLVKRTGEKVFLECVQDMDHENMFWYRQDPGLGLRLIYFSYDVKMKEKGDIPEGYSVSREKKERFSLILESASTNQTSMYLCASSPGTGGWSGNTIYFGEGSWLTVV.

This clonotype has a handful of counts. The rearrangement uses TRBV12-3 or TRBV12-4 and TRBJ1-5; D perhaps matches TRBD1 (6 bases). V lost 7 bases and J lost 7, with 14 bases in between. The CDR3 runs 13 residues. CDR3 amino acids: CASNRGAGQPQHF. DNA for the CDR3: TGTGCCAGCAATAGGGGGGCTGGCCAGCCCCAGCATTTT.

The chain couples TRBV19 to TRBJ2-3, with D possibly being TRBD1 or TRBD2 (5 bases each). Germline lookup yields CDR1 LNHDA and CDR2 SQIVND (reference sequence). V was clipped by 4 bases and J by 2 bases, with 10 bases between them. This CDR3 spans 14 amino acids. The CDR3 protein is CASSSGTPTDTQYF. In DNA, the CDR3 is TGTGCCAGTAGTAGTGGGACCCCCACAGATACGCAGTATTTT.

This chain uses TRBV15 with TRBJ1-3; D is unresolved. The CDR3 consists of 15 residues. Germline-derived CDR1 and CDR2 are LNHNV and YYDKDF (reference sequence). V shed 0 bases and J shed 1 base, with 7 bases lying between them. The CDR3 DNA follows: TGTGCCACCAGCAGAGATCCTGCGTCTGGAAACACCATATATTTT. Its protein product is CATSRDPASGNTIYF.

This clonotype has just a few counts. The chain has TRBV3-1 and TRBJ2-7; 7 bases align to TRBD1. J gave up 7 bases and V 4 bases, and 10 bases lay outside the gene matches. There are 14 residues in the CDR3. The germline V gene has CDR1 LGHDT and CDR2 YNNKEL (reference sequence). CDR3 nucleotides: TGTGCCAGCAGCCCATACAGGGGACGGGATGAGCAGTACTTC. Encoded protein: CASSPYRGRDEQYF.

This clonotype was detected a few times. The chain is built from TRBV24-1 and TRBJ2-3; 15 positions match TRBD2. The CDR3 runs to 14 residues. The V gene's germline CDR1 is KGHDR and CDR2 SFDVKD. The ends lost 9 bases at V and 7 bases at J; junction bases unmatched: 4. The CDR3 reads CATLGTSGRNTQYF. CDR3 in DNA: TGTGCCACCCTTGGGACTAGCGGGAGGAATACGCAGTATTTT.

This clonotype appeared a few times. V is TRBV15 and J is TRBJ2-7; the D call may be TRBD1 or TRBD2 (5 bases each). This CDR3 has 13 amino acids. CDR1 is LNHNV, CDR2 YYDKDF, per germline (reference sequence). The ends were cut back, 3 bases at V and 4 bases at J, with 10 bases in the middle. CDR3 in DNA: TGTGCCACCAGCAGCCGGGGCTTGTACGAGCAGTACTTC. It codes for CATSSRGLYEQYF.

This clonotype was counted ten times or more. J is TRBJ2-3 and V is TRBV5-1, with D unresolved. Germline lookup yields CDR1 SGHRS and CDR2 YFSETQ. V was shortened by 0 bases and J by 4 bases, with 9 bases between the two germline ends. CDR3 length: 14 residues. The CDR3 protein is CASSLAKAADTQYF. The CDR3 coding sequence is TGCGCCAGCAGCTTGGCCAAGGCGGCAGATACGCAGTATTTT.

The genes are TRBV5-5 and TRBJ2-1, with TRBD2 matching over 12 bases. Germline V gene sequence: CDR1 SGHKS, CDR2 YYEKEE (reference sequence). J lost 8 bases, V lost 0 bases, and 12 bases had no gene match. This CDR3 is built from 18 residues. As DNA, the CDR3 is TGTGCCAGCAGCTTGGCCCAGCCACTAGCGGGAGGTACCGATGAGCAGTTCTTC. Amino acid sequence: CASSLAQPLAGGTDEQFF.

The chain has TRBV12-3 or TRBV12-4 and TRBJ2-1; 9 bases fit TRBD2. The CDR3 is 15 amino acids. The ends lost 6 bases at V and 6 bases at J; junction bases unmatched: 9. CDR3 nucleotide sequence: TGTGCCAGCAGCAGACTAGCGGAGAGGGGCAATGAGCAGTTCTTC. Protein product: CASSRLAERGNEQFF.

This clonotype came up many times. V and J are TRBV7-6 and TRBJ2-2; maybe TRBD1 (6 bases). With 4 bases removed from V and 2 bases from J, the gap between germline ends came to 11 bases. Germline CDR1 reads SGHVS; CDR2 reads FNYEAQ. The CDR3 contains 15 residues. The CDR3 region is CASSSETGNTGELFF. In DNA form, the CDR3 reads TGTGCCAGCAGCTCGGAGACAGGCAACACCGGGGAGCTGTTTTTT.

The sample holds a few counts of this clonotype. The chain combines TRBV6-5 with TRBJ1-2; 8 bases align to TRBD1. The V gene end was trimmed by 2 bases and the J gene end by 4 bases; junction bases not matched to a gene: 12. The CDR3 is made up of 17 amino acids. Germline V lookup: CDR1 MNHEY, CDR2 SVGAGI. The CDR3 DNA follows: TGTGCCAGCAGTTACGGGGCAGGGGGCAACCTCTTCTATGGCTACACCTTC. It yields the protein CASSYGAGGNLFYGYTF.

The gene calls are TRBV5-1 and TRBJ2-6; 8 bases fit TRBD1. Trimming at V came to 6 bases and at J to 0 bases, leaving 5 bases not matched to a gene. This CDR3 is 16 amino acids long. CDR1 is SGHRS and CDR2 is YFSETQ in the germline V gene. The DNA of the CDR3 is TGCGCCAGCAAAAGACAGGGGATCTCTGGGGCCAACGTCCTGACTTTC. Encoded protein: CASKRQGISGANVLTF.

The chain joins TRBV30 to TRBJ1-2; D might be TRBD1 (6 bases). Trimming removed 2 bases from V and 2 bases from J, with 15 bases in between. The germline gives CDR1 GTSNPN, CDR2 SVGIG (reference sequence). There are 15 residues in the CDR3. As DNA, the CDR3 is TGTGCCTGGAGTCGGGGGGCACAGAACAACTATGGCTACACCTTC. Its translation: CAWSRGAQNNYGYTF. The full variable domain, its missing parts supplied by reference TRBV30 and TRBJ1-2, is SQTIHQWPATLVQPVGSPLSLECTVEGTSNPNLYWYRQAAGRGLQLLFYSVGIGQISSEVPQNLSASRPQDRQFILSSKKLLLSDSGFYLCAWSRGAQNNYGYTFGSGTRLTVV.

This clonotype has a handful of counts. This chain uses TRBV18 with TRBJ2-5; D may be TRBD1 (5 bases). V lost 0 bases, J lost 0 bases, and 11 bases lay in between. Per the germline V gene, CDR1 is KGHSH and CDR2 is LQKENI. The CDR3 sequence is 16 residues long. For the CDR3, the DNA is TGTGCCAGCTCACCACCTGGCAGGGCCAACCAAGAGACCCAGTACTTC. Its protein product is CASSPPGRANQETQYF.

This clonotype was detected a few times. This chain connects TRBV12-3 or TRBV12-4 to TRBJ1-1; D is unresolved. Deletions cut 5 bases from V and 0 bases from J, with 13 bases between. The CDR3 covers 15 residues. The CDR3 bases are TGTGCCAGCAGTCCCACGGATCTCATGAACACTGAAGCTTTCTTT. Translated, it gives CASSPTDLMNTEAFF.

The gene calls are TRBV18 and TRBJ2-5; 7 nucleotides line up with TRBD1. Germline assignment: CDR1 KGHSH and CDR2 LQKENI. V was pared by 6 bases and J by 2 bases, with 18 bases of the junction left unmatched. The CDR3 totals 18 residues. The CDR3 coding sequence is TGTGCCAGCTCCCCTACTTTGAAGAACCGGGACAGACAAGAGACCCAGTACTTC. Translation gives CASSPTLKNRDRQETQYF.

A few counts support this clonotype. The chain is built from TRBV7-9 and TRBJ1-2, with D maybe TRBD1 (5 bases). The CDR3 spans 14 residues. V gave up 2 bases and J gave up 4 bases, with 11 bases separating them. CDR1 SEHNR and CDR2 FQNEAQ come from the germline V gene (reference sequence). DNA of the CDR3: TGTGCCAGCAGCTTACAGGGCCAGAGCTATGGCTACACCTTC. Translated: CASSLQGQSYGYTF.

The J gene is TRBJ2-7, the V gene TRBV12-3 or TRBV12-4; tentatively, D is TRBD1 or TRBD2 (5 bases each). The CDR3 covers 14 residues. Trimming removed 6 bases from V and 4 bases from J, with 16 bases in between. CDR3 loop: CASREGQGQYEQYF. The CDR3 DNA reads as TGTGCCAGCAGAGAGGGGCAGGGTCAATACGAGCAGTACTTC.

This clonotype has a handful of counts. The chain recombines TRBV20-1 with TRBJ1-5; D unresolved. CDR3 length: 13 amino acids. Germline V gene data show CDR1 as DFQATT and CDR2 as SNEGSKA (reference sequence). The V gene lost 3 bases and the J gene lost 5 bases, with 11 bases spanning the gap. DNA for the CDR3: TGCAGTGCTAGGGACCCCGGGGATCAGCCCCAGCATTTT. This sequence encodes CSARDPGDQPQHF.

This clonotype was found many times. This sequence joins TRBV7-6 and TRBJ2-5; TRBD2 might be the D (5 bases). Germline V gene sequence: CDR1 SGHVS, CDR2 FNYEAQ. Trimming removed 0 bases at V and 11 bases at J, with 7 bases between. The CDR3 spans 11 residues. In nucleotides, the CDR3 is TGTGCCAGCAGCTTAGCAAGGACTCAGTACTTC. It encodes CASSLARTQYF. The whole variable domain, filled in from reference TRBV7-6 and TRBJ2-5, reads GAGVSQSPRYKVTKRGQDVALRCDPISGHVSLYWYRQALGQGPEFLTYFNYEAQQDKSGLPNDRFSAERPEGSISTLTIQRTEQRDSAMYRCASSLARTQYFGPGTRLLVL.

This rearrangement joins TRBV29-1 to TRBJ1-1; 8 nucleotides align to TRBD1. The CDR3 is 15 residues long. The J segment lost 2 bases and the V segment lost 6 bases, leaving 11 bases of the junction unmatched. CDR1 and CDR2 (germline): SQVTM, ANQGSEA. DNA for the CDR3: TGCAGCGTAGACGACTGGACAGGGAGCAACACTGAAGCTTTCTTT. This sequence encodes CSVDDWTGSNTEAFF.